This T cell receptor beta chain was sequenced for a study of CD8 T cells in ankylosing spondylitis. Whole-study results and caveats: Among TCR beta sequences, a motif of about 8 highly homologous variants appeared characteristic of ankylosing spondylitis blood.

This clonotype showed up many times. The antigen remains undetermined. With molecular barcodes, quantitative 5'-RACE was used to make the TCR beta libraries. TCRdb reanalysed the 5' RACE reads using MiXCR and keeps one entry per CDR3 protein. This sample carries over 100,000 distinct CDR3 sequences, roughly 11% of them seen once, and the ten largest clones take around 4.3%. The CDR3 consists of 13 residues. Germline V gives CDR1 SNHLY, CDR2 FYNNEI. V shed 6 bases and J 6 bases; nucleotides not matched to a gene: 5. The chain is built from TRBV2 and TRBJ1-5; TRBD1 aligns across 7 bases. The sequenced sample consisted of blood, either unsorted or a sorted T cell fraction (not recorded which). The origin of this receptor is a female donor with ankylosing spondylitis or in good health (not recorded which). CDR3 sequence (DNA): TGTGCCAGCAGAACAGGGGAGCGTCAGCCCCAGCATTTT. Translated, it gives CASRTGERQPQHF.